Below, 4 T cell receptor beta chains from the same sample are listed, as sequenced in a study of blood T cells in healthy people across ages. It was with a sample-barcoded 5' primer and a J-beta primer mix that a second PCR of about 6 to 12 cycles was run. TCRdb processed the 5' RACE reads anew with MiXCR; each CDR3 protein has one entry. The sample yields approximately 1,100,000 distinct CDR3 sequences, 40% to 55% seen once. Material: blood. Receptors originate from a woman aged 55 to 70 in good health.

This clonotype was recorded a few times. J is TRBJ2-3 and V is TRBV27; a weak D match, TRBD2 (6 bases). This CDR3 is built from 14 residues. CDR1 and CDR2 (germline): MNHEY, SMNVEV (reference sequence). V lost 3 bases and J 3 bases, leaving 10 bases between the germline ends. The DNA of the CDR3 is TGTGCCAGCAGTTTCTGGGGGGATACAGATACGCAGTATTTT. It translates to CASSFWGDTDTQYF.

The table lists this clonotype with a few counts. The CDR3 reads CASSPRVSGSPKTQYF. CDR3 coding DNA: TGCGCCAGCAGCCCCCGGGTTAGCGGGAGTCCCAAGACCCAGTACTTC. This chain connects TRBV5-1 to TRBJ2-5; TRBD2 matches at 9 bases. This CDR3 has 16 residues. In germline, CDR1 is SGHRS, CDR2 YFSETQ. Unmatched junction bases numbered 13, after V lost 4 bases and J lost 6 bases.

The V and J genes are TRBV2 and TRBJ2-1; 11 nucleotides match TRBD2. After removal of 9 bases from V and 7 bases from J, the junction contained 11 bases not matched to a gene. The CDR3 contains 15 residues. Germline V gene lookup returns CDR1 SNHLY and CDR2 FYNNEI. The chain's CDR3 is CARGTSGPGGNEQFF. As DNA, the CDR3 is TGTGCCAGAGGGACTAGCGGTCCGGGGGGGAATGAGCAGTTCTTC.

This sequence joins TRBV11-2 and TRBJ2-3; D is possibly TRBD2 (6 bases). V was trimmed by 3 bases and J by 6 bases, leaving 25 bases between them. From germline, CDR1 is SGHAT and CDR2 FQNNGV. The CDR3 length is 18 residues. This CDR3 is CASSFFNVPAGPGDTQYF. The CDR3 bases are TGTGCCAGCAGCTTCTTCAATGTCCCAGCGGGCCCAGGGGATACGCAGTATTTT.